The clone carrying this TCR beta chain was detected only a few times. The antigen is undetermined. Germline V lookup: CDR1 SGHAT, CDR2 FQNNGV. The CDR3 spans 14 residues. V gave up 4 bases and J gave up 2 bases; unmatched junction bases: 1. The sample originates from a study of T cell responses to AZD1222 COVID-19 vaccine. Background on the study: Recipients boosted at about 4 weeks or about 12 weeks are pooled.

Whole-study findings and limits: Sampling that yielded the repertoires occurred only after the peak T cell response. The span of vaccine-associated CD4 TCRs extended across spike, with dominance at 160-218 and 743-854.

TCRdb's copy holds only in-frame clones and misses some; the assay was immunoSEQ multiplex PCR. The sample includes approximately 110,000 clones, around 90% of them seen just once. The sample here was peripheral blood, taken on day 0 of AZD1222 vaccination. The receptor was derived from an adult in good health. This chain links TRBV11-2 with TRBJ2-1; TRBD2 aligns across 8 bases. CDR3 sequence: CASSSGGTYNEQFF. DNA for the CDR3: TGTGCCAGCAGCTCGGGAGGGACCTACAATGAGCAGTTCTTC.